This is a list of T cell receptor beta chains from one sample in a study of cytomegalovirus exposure and HLA in healthy donors. Assay used: immunoSEQ multiplex PCR; TCRdb lists only in-frame clones, some missing. The sample records 150,000 to 200,000 clones, around 79% being singletons. The sample taken for sequencing was PBMCs. The receptor set was obtained from a woman between 50 and 59 years old in good health and CMV-seronegative. Both conserved end residues are part of each CDR3. D genes are given only for firm matches. Clone size is stated in some rows and not others, as once, few, many or a class when expanded.

d_gene	abundance	v_gene	j_gene	CDR3nt	CDR3aa
-	-	TRBV7-2	TRBJ1-5	TGTGCCAGCAGCTTATATCTTTCTCAGCCCCAGCATTTT	CASSLYLSQPQHF
-	-	TRBV13	TRBJ2-5	TGTGCCAGCAGCTTAGACCACCCGGGGGCGGGGGAAGAGACCCAGTACTTC	CASSLDHPGAGEETQYF
TRBD1	-	TRBV4-3	TRBJ1-3	TGCGCCAGCAGCCAAGGTACAGGGGACTCCTCTGGAAACACCATATATTTT	CASSQGTGDSSGNTIYF
-	-	TRBV7-9	TRBJ2-7	TGTGCCAGCAGCCGGGACACATACACCTCGCTCTCCTACGAGCAGTACTTC	CASSRDTYTSLSYEQYF
-	-	TRBV6-1	TRBJ2-3	TGTGCCTGTCAGGTTGGTTACACAGATACGCAGTATTTT	CACQVGYTDTQYF
-	-	TRBV2	TRBJ2-1	TGTGCCATCGCAATTGCTAGCGCCGGCCTCTATTCCGATGAGCAGTTCTTC	CAIAIASAGLYSDEQFF
-	-	TRBV23-1	TRBJ2-1	TGCGCCAGCAGGGGGGTCGAGGGACTCTACAATGAGCAGTTCTTC	CASRGVEGLYNEQFF
TRBD2	-	TRBV5-1	TRBJ2-1	TGCGCCAGCAGTTCCAGCGGGGGGGCAGATGAGCAGTTCTTC	CASSSSGGADEQFF
-	-	TRBV9	TRBJ2-1	TGTGCCAGCAGCGTATTAGCGGACAATGAGCAGTTCTTC	CASSVLADNEQFF
TRBD1	-	TRBV11-2	TRBJ1-1	TGTGCCAGCAGCCTCCGGGACAGCATGACTTTCTTT	CASSLRDSMTFF
TRBD1	-	TRBV9	TRBJ2-3	TGTGCCAGCAGCGTAGGGTCTCAGGGGGCAGATACGCAGTATTTT	CASSVGSQGADTQYF
TRBD1	-	TRBV7-2	TRBJ2-5	TGTGCCAGCAGCCGAGACAGGGCCCAAGAGACCCAGTACTTC	CASSRDRAQETQYF
-	-	TRBV29-1	TRBJ2-5	TGCAGCGTTGAAGGCAGCGTACAAGAGACCCAGTACTTC	CSVEGSVQETQYF
TRBD1	-	TRBV9	TRBJ1-1	TGTGCCAGCAGCAACCGGGACAGGGGATACACTGAAGCTTTCTTT	CASSNRDRGYTEAFF
TRBD2	-	TRBV7-8	TRBJ2-7	TGTGCCAGCAGTTCAGGACTAGCGGGCCTCGTCTACGAGCAGTACTTC	CASSSGLAGLVYEQYF
TRBD1	-	TRBV7-9	TRBJ1-2	TGTGCCAGCAGCCTATGGGGGACAGGGGGTGAGAATGGCTACACCTTC	CASSLWGTGGENGYTF
-	-	TRBV7-2	TRBJ1-1	TGTGCCAGCAGCTTAGCAGGAGGTGGGGCTGAAGCTTTCTTT	CASSLAGGGAEAFF
-	-	TRBV19	TRBJ2-7	TGTGCCAGTAGTCCGGGGGTCCGGGACAGAAAGCAGTACTTC	CASSPGVRDRKQYF
TRBD1	-	TRBV18	TRBJ1-2	TGTGCCAGCTCACCACCTGAATCGACAGGGCAACTTTACTATGGCTACACCTTC	CASSPPESTGQLYYGYTF
TRBD2	once	TRBV10-2	TRBJ2-7	TGCGCCAGCAGGGGACTAGCGGGAGGATACGAGCAGTACTTC	CASRGLAGGYEQYF
TRBD2	-	TRBV5-6	TRBJ2-3	TGTGCCAGCAGCTCGGGACTAGCGGACTATACAGATACGCAGTATTTT	CASSSGLADYTDTQYF
TRBD1	-	TRBV9	TRBJ2-1	TGTGCCAGCAGCACGGGACAGGGGGTTTACAATGAGCAGTTCTTC	CASSTGQGVYNEQFF
-	-	TRBV19	TRBJ2-1	TGTGCCAGTAGTATACAGGGAGGTTTCAATGAGCAGTTCTTC	CASSIQGGFNEQFF
TRBD1	-	TRBV27	TRBJ2-2	TGTGCCAGCAGCACCAGGGGGCCCTATAACGGGGAGCTGTTTTTT	CASSTRGPYNGELFF
-	few	TRBV19	TRBJ2-5	TGTGCCAGTAACGACAGACAAGAGACCCAGTACTTC	CASNDRQETQYF
-	-	TRBV6-8	TRBJ1-6	TGTGCCAGCAGTTACTCGAGGGGCAGGGGAAATTCACCCCTCCACTTT	CASSYSRGRGNSPLHF
-	-	TRBV11-2	TRBJ1-2	TGTGCCAGCAGCTTAGTGGTAGGGGGTGATGGCTACACCTTC	CASSLVVGGDGYTF
TRBD2	few	TRBV14	TRBJ2-7	TGTGCCAGCAGCCTGGGAGCGGGAGACGAGCAGTACTTC	CASSLGAGDEQYF
-	-	TRBV28	TRBJ1-4	TGTGCCAGCAGCATTACATCAGAAAAACTGTTTTTT	CASSITSEKLFF
TRBD2	-	TRBV7-2	TRBJ2-2	TGTGCCAGCAACGGGGGAGGGACGAACACCGGGGAGCTGTTTTTT	CASNGGGTNTGELFF
-	-	TRBV6-5	TRBJ2-7	TGTGCCAGCAGTTACACAGGGAATTTGTTCTACGAGCAGTACTTC	CASSYTGNLFYEQYF
-	-	TRBV28	TRBJ2-1	TGTGCCATTACGGAACAGGGTAGAGGGAACAATGAGCAGTTCTTC	CAITEQGRGNNEQFF
-	-	TRBV19	TRBJ2-6	TGTGCCAGTAGCCAGGGATCTGGGGCCAACGTCCTGACTTTC	CASSQGSGANVLTF
-	few	TRBV7-7	TRBJ2-2	TGTGCTAGCGGCGGGGTGGTGGCGGCTGGAGTCGGGGAGCTGTTTTTT	CASGGVVAAGVGELFF
TRBD2	-	TRBV4-1	TRBJ2-1	TGCGCCAGCAGCCACTTACTAGCGGGAGGGCCGGACAATGAGCAGTTCTTC	CASSHLLAGGPDNEQFF
TRBD1	-	TRBV18	TRBJ1-1	TGTGCCAGCTCAAAAGGGTCCCAGGGGGTGAACACTGAAGCTTTCTTT	CASSKGSQGVNTEAFF
TRBD2	-	TRBV27	TRBJ2-7	TGTGCCAGCAGTTTGGACTCCGGGACTAGCGGGAGATACGAGCAGTACTTC	CASSLDSGTSGRYEQYF
TRBD1	-	TRBV28	TRBJ1-2	TGTGCCAGCAGAGACGACAGGGTTGGGAACTATGGCTACACCTTC	CASRDDRVGNYGYTF
TRBD2	-	TRBV5-1	TRBJ2-2	TGCGCCAGCAGCACCGGGAGGGGACACCCTACGCTGGACACCGGGGAGCTGTTTTTT	CASSTGRGHPTLDTGELFF
-	once	TRBV28	TRBJ1-5	TGTGCCAGCGTCTCGGGTGGGGCCAGTCAGCCCCAGCATTTT	CASVSGGASQPQHF
TRBD1	-	TRBV28	TRBJ1-3	TGTGCCAGCAGCGGGACAGGGAACGGAAACACCATATATTTT	CASSGTGNGNTIYF
-	-	TRBV5-1	TRBJ2-2	TGCGCCAGCAGCTTGGCCCGACTAGACAACACCGGGGAGCTGTTTTTT	CASSLARLDNTGELFF
TRBD1	-	TRBV30	TRBJ2-1	TGTGCCTGGAGGATACCCTACAGGGGCCGCGCCGGTGAGCAGTTCTTC	CAWRIPYRGRAGEQFF
-	-	TRBV9	TRBJ2-2	TGTGCCAGCAGCGTACGTTCGGCGGCAAACACCGGGGAGCTGTTTTTT	CASSVRSAANTGELFF
TRBD2	-	TRBV5-8	TRBJ2-3	TGTGCCAGCAGCTTCCCTTTACTAGCGGGGGCGAGCACAGATACGCAGTATTTT	CASSFPLLAGASTDTQYF
-	-	TRBV27	TRBJ1-2	TGTGCCAGCAGTTCTGGAGGGTCCCTGAGTAACTATGGCTACACCTTC	CASSSGGSLSNYGYTF
-	-	TRBV29-1	TRBJ1-4	TGCAGCGTAGGAAGAGGTGAAAAACTGTTTTTT	CSVGRGEKLFF
-	-	TRBV25-1	TRBJ2-1	TGTGCCAGCAGTGATACAGGACCACAATCTTACAATGAGCAGTTCTTC	CASSDTGPQSYNEQFF
-	-	TRBV28	TRBJ2-7	TGTGCCAGCAGTTTTACCGCGGGCTCCTACGAGCAGTACTTC	CASSFTAGSYEQYF
TRBD2	-	TRBV5-8	TRBJ2-3	TGTGCCAGCATCCAACCTAGCGGGACGGGACCAGATACGCAGTATTTT	CASIQPSGTGPDTQYF
TRBD1	few	TRBV28	TRBJ2-7	TGTGCCAGCAGTACTACCGGGACAGGGGTTGGCGAGCAGTACTTC	CASSTTGTGVGEQYF
-	few	TRBV28	TRBJ1-4	TGTGCCAGCAGTGGGCCGAATATGGGAGACGCAAAACTGTTTTTT	CASSGPNMGDAKLFF
TRBD1	-	TRBV11-2	TRBJ2-7	TGTGCCAGCAGCCCTTACAGGGGTACTGAGCAGTACTTC	CASSPYRGTEQYF
TRBD1	-	TRBV18	TRBJ1-2	TGTGCCAGCTCACCACAGAGGGGGCAAGGCTATGGCTACACCTTC	CASSPQRGQGYGYTF
TRBD2	-	TRBV7-9	TRBJ2-3	TGTGCCAGCAGCTTAGCGGCTAGCGGGAGGACCCTTAGCACAGATACGCAGTATTTT	CASSLAASGRTLSTDTQYF
TRBD2	few	TRBV6-1	TRBJ2-7	TGTGCCAGCAGTGAAGCCCCCTTTGGGGGGGGGTTGGGCTCCTACGAGCAGTACTTC	CASSEAPFGGGLGSYEQYF
-	-	TRBV9	TRBJ2-3	TGTGCCAGCAGCGTAGTGGGGCTATTCGTGGGAGATACGCAGTATTTT	CASSVVGLFVGDTQYF
TRBD1	-	TRBV27	TRBJ1-1	TGTGCCAGCAGCCTCAGGGGGCCGACTGAAGCTTTCTTT	CASSLRGPTEAFF
TRBD2	once	TRBV5-4	TRBJ2-3	TGTGCCAGCAGCTCCCCAACTAGCGGCACAGATACGCAGTATTTT	CASSSPTSGTDTQYF
-	-	TRBV10-3	TRBJ2-7	TGTGCCTCAGGAAGGACAGAAGTCTCCTACGAGCAGTACTTC	CASGRTEVSYEQYF